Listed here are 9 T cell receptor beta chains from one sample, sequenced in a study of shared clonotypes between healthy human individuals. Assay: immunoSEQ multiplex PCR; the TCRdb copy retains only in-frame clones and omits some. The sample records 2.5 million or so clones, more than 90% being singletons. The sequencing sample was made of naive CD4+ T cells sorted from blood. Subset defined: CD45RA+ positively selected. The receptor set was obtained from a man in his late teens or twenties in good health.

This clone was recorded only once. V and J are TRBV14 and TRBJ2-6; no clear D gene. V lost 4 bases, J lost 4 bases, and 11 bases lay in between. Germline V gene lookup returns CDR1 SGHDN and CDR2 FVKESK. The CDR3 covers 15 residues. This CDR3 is CASSLQTGGANVLTF. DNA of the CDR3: TGTGCCAGCAGCCTTCAGACTGGGGGGGCCAACGTCCTGACTTTC.

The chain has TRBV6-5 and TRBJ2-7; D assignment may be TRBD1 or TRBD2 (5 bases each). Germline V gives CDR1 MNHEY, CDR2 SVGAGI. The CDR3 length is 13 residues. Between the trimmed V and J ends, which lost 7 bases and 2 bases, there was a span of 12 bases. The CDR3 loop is CASNRGTTYEQYF. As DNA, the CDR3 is TGTGCCAGCAACCGGGGCACGACCTACGAGCAGTACTTC.

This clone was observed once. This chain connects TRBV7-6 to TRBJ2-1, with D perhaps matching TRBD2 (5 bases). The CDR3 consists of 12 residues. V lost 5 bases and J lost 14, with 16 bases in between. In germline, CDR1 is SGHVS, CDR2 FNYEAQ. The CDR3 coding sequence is TGTGCCAGCAGCCAACCGGGATCGGGGAAGTTCTTC. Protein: CASSQPGSGKFF.

The CDR3 sequence is CAADSSNQPQHF. The CDR3 DNA sequence: TGTGCCGCGGACAGTAGCAATCAGCCCCAGCATTTT. The chain joins TRBV30 to TRBJ1-5; D is perhaps TRBD1 (6 bases). CDR1 and CDR2 (germline): GTSNPN, SVGIG (reference sequence). This CDR3 contains 12 residues. Trimming shortened V by 8 bases and J by 0 bases, and 8 bases separated the two germline ends.

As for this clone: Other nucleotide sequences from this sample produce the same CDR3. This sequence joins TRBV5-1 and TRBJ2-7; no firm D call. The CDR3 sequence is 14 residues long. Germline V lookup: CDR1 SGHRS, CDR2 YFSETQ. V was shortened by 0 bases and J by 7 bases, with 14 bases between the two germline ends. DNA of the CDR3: TGCGCCAGCAGCTTGGAATTGGCGGTCGGAGAGCAGTACTTC. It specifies CASSLELAVGEQYF. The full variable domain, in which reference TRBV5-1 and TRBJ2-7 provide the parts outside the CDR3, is KAGVTQTPRYLIKTRGQQVTLSCSPISGHRSVSWYQQTPGQGLQFLFEYFSETQRNKGNFPGRFSGRQFSNSRSEMNVSTLELGDSALYLCASSLELAVGEQYFGPGTRLTVT.

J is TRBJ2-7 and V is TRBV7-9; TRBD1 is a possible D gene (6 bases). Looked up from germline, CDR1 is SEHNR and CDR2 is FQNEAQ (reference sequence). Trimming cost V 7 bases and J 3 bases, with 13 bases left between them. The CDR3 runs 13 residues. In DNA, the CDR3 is TGTGCCAGCAACCTCTTACAGGGCTACGAGCAGTACTTC. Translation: CASNLLQGYEQYF.

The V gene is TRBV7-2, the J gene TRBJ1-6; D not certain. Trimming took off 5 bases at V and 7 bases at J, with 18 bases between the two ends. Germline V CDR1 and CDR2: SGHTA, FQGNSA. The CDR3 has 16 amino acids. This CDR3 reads CASSLVNVRSNSPLHF. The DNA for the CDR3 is TGTGCCAGCAGCCTTGTTAACGTCAGGTCAAATTCACCCCTCCACTTT. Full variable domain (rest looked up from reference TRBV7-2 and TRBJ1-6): GAGVSQSPSNKVTEKGKDVELRCDPISGHTALYWYRQSLGQGLEFLIYFQGNSAPDKSGLPSDRFSAERTGGSVSTLTIQRTQQEDSAVYLCASSLVNVRSNSPLHFGNGTRLTVT.

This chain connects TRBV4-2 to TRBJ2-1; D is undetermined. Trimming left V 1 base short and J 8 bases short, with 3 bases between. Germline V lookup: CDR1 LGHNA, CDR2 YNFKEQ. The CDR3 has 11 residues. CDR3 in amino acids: CASSQVDEQFF. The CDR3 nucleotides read TGTGCCAGCAGCCAAGTAGATGAGCAGTTCTTC.

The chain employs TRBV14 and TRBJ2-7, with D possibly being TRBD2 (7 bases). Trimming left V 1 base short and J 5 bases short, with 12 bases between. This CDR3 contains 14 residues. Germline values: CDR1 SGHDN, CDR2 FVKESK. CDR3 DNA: TGTGCCAGCAGCCAAGGGTCGGGGGGCAACGAGCAGTACTTC. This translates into CASSQGSGGNEQYF.